These T cell receptor beta chains were read from a single sample in a study of T-cell reconstitution after alpha-beta-depleted transplantation in children. TCRdb re-analysed the PCR reads in MiXCR, keeping a single row per CDR3 protein. The sample shows some 490,000 distinct CDR3 sequences, under 15% of them seen only once. Sequences were derived from PBMCs from the stem cell graft donor, sampled from the stem cell graft. Receptors were obtained from a human donor who donated a stem cell graft to a child with combined immunodeficiency. The CDR3 runs from the conserved cysteine through the conserved F or W.

>TRBV18
CASSPPGLNEQFF
>TRBV12-3/TRBV12-4
CASSLGGGGAESPLHF
>TRBV5-1
CASSRGTGDGTEAFF
>TRBV6-1
CASSEALAGSSYEQYF
>TRBV6-5
CASSSLGTGANVLTF
>TRBV12-3/TRBV12-4
CASSLSGGEPQHF
>TRBV5-1
CASSLRDRFVDEQFF
>TRBV5-1
CASSSQVGGRQETQYF
>TRBV20-1
CSASGTGDSSPLHF
>TRBV6-2/TRBV6-3
CASSYPGVLNIQYF
>TRBV5-1
CASSFSPGSGANVLTF
>TRBV27
CASSPGLAGLVGADTQYF
>TRBV11-2
CASSLYLAGGHEQYF